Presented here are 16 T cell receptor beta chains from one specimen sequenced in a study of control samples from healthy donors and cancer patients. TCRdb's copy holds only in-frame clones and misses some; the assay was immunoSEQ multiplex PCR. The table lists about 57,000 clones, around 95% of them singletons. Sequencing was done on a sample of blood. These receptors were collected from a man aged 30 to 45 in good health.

CDR3 sequence: CASSLAADSNTEAFF. Here the CDR3 DNA reads TGTGCCAGCAGCTTAGCGGCAGATTCGAACACTGAAGCTTTCTTT. The chain has TRBV7-8 and TRBJ1-1; D remains ambiguous. The germline gives CDR1 SGHVS, CDR2 FQNEAQ. This CDR3 is built from 15 residues. V lost 0 bases and J 1 base, leaving 9 bases between the germline ends.

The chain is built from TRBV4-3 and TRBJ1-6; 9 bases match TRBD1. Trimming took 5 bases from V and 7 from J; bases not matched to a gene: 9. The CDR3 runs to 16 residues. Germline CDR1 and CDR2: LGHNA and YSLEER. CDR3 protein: CASSGFGGQGNSPLHF. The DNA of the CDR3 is TGCGCCAGCAGCGGGTTCGGGGGACAGGGCAATTCACCCCTCCACTTT.

In nucleotides, the CDR3 is TGTGCCAGCAGCCGTCACAACCGCTGGGCTAGCGGGAGCGATGAGCAGTTCTTC. Protein sequence: CASSRHNRWASGSDEQFF. The rearrangement links TRBV7-6 to TRBJ2-1; 10 bases fit TRBD2. The germline gives CDR1 SGHVS, CDR2 FNYEAQ. The CDR3 sequence is 18 residues long. V dropped 5 bases and J dropped 8; count of bases not matched to a gene: 18.

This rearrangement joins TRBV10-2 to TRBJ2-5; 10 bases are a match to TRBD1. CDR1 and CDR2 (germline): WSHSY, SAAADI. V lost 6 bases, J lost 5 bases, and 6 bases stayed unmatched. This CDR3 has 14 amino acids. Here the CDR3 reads CASSRDRGGETQYF. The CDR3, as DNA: TGCGCCAGCAGCCGGGACAGGGGAGGGGAGACCCAGTACTTC.

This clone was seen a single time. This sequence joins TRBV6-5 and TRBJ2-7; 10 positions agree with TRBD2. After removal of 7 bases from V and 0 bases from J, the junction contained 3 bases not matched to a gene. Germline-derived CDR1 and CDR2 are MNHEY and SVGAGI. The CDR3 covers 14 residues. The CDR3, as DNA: TGTGCCAGCAACTTAGCGGGAGGCTCCTACGAGCAGTACTTC. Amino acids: CASNLAGGSYEQYF.

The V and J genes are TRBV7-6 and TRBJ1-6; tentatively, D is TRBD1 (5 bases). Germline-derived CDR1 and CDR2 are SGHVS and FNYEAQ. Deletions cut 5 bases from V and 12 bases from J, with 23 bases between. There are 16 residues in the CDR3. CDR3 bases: TGTGCCAGCAGCCTGGGCCCAGGGAGAAAGGTTGAACCCCTCCACTTT. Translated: CASSLGPGRKVEPLHF.

CDR3 protein: CASSLRTASNTEAFF. Here the CDR3 DNA reads TGCGCCAGCAGCTTGCGCACAGCCTCGAACACTGAAGCTTTCTTT. This sequence joins TRBV5-1 and TRBJ1-1; D unclear. V lost 1 base to trimming and J lost 1 base, with 11 bases between them. Looked up from germline, CDR1 is SGHRS and CDR2 is YFSETQ. The CDR3 has 15 amino acids.

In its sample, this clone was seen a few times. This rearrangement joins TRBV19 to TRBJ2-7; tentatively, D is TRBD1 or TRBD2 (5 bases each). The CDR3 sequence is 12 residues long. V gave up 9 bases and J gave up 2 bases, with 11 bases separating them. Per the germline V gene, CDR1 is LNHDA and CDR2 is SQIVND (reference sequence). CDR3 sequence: CASGQGPYEQYF. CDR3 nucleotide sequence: TGTGCCAGCGGGCAGGGACCCTACGAGCAGTACTTC.

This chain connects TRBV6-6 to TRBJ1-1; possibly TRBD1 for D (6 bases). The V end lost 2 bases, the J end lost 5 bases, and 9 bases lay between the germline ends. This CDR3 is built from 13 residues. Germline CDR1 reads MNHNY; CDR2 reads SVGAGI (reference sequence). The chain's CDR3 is CASSYGGTTEAFF. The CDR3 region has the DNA TGTGCCAGCAGTTACGGGGGGACAACTGAAGCTTTCTTT.

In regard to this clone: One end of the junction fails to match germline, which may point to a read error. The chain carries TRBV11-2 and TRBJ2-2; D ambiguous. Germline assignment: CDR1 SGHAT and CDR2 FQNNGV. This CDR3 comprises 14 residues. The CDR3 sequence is CAGSLGSNTGELFF. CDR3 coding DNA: TGTGCCGGCAGCTTAGGATCGAACACCGGGGAGCTGTTTTTT.

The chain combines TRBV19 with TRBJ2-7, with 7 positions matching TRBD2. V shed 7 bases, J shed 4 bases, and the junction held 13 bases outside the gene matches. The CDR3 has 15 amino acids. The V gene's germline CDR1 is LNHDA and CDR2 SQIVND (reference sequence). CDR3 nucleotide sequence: TGTGCCAGTACCCCCGGCGGCGGGGGAATTTACGAGCAGTACTTC. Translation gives CASTPGGGGIYEQYF.

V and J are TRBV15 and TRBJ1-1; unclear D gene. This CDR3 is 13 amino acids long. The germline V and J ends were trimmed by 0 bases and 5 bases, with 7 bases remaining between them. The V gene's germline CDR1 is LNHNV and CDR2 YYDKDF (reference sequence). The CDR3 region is CATSRDPETEAFF. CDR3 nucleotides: TGTGCCACCAGCAGAGACCCGGAAACTGAAGCTTTCTTT. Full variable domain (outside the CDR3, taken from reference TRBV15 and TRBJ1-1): DAMVIQNPRYQVTQFGKPVTLSCSQTLNHNVMYWYQQKSSQAPKLLFHYYDKDFNNEADTPDNFQSRRPNTSFCFLDIRSPGLGDTAMYLCATSRDPETEAFFGQGTRLTVV.

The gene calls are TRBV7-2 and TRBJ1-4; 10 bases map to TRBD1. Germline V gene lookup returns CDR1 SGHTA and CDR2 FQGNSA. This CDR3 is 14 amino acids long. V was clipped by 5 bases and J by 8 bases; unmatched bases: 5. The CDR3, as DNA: TGTGCCAGCAGCCTTGACAGGGGGCGCGAAAAACTGTTTTTT. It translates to CASSLDRGREKLFF. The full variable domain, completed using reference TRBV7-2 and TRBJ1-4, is GAGVSQSPSNKVTEKGKDVELRCDPISGHTALYWYRQSLGQGLEFLIYFQGNSAPDKSGLPSDRFSAERTGGSVSTLTIQRTQQEDSAVYLCASSLDRGREKLFFGSGTQLSVL.

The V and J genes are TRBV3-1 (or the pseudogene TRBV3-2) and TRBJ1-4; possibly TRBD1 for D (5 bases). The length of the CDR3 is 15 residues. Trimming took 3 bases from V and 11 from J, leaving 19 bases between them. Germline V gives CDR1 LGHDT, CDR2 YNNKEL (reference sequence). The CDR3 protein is CASSQPGPEGGKLFF. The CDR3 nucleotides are TGTGCCAGCAGCCAGCCGGGACCCGAAGGTGGTAAACTGTTTTTT.

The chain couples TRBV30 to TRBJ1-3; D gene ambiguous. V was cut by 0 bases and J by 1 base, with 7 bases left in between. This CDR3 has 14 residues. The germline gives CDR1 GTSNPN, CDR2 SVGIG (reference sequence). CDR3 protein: CAWSVGRSGNTIYF. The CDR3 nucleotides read TGTGCCTGGAGTGTTGGCAGGTCTGGAAACACCATATATTTT.

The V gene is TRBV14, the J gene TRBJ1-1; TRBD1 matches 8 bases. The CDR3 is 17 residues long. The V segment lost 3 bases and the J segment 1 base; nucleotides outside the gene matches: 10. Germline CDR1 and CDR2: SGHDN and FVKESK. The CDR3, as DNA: TGTGCCAGCAGCCACCTTTGGACAGGGCGAAGGAACACTGAAGCTTTCTTT. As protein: CASSHLWTGRRNTEAFF. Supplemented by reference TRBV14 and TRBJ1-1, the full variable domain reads EAGVTQFPSHSVIEKGQTVTLRCDPISGHDNLYWYRRVMGKEIKFLLHFVKESKQDESGMPNNRFLAERTGGTYSTLKVQPAELEDSGVYFCASSHLWTGRRNTEAFFGQGTRLTVV.